These 12 T cell receptor beta chains came from one sample sequenced in a study of cytomegalovirus exposure and HLA in healthy donors. Generated by immunoSEQ multiplex PCR, the TCRdb table keeps only in-frame clones and is missing some. This sample has approximately 160,000 clones; about 86% occur once, and the top ten carry under 7%. Material: PBMCs. The receptors here all came from a woman aged 25 to 39 in good health and CMV-seronegative.

This sequence joins TRBV28 and TRBJ2-3; a weak D match, TRBD1 (6 bases). V lost 3 bases and J 3 bases, leaving 13 bases between the germline ends. Germline CDR1 is MDHEN and CDR2 is SYDVKM. The CDR3 consists of 15 residues. The CDR3 is CASSFSGAITDTQYF. The CDR3, as DNA: TGTGCCAGCAGTTTTTCAGGGGCAATTACAGATACGCAGTATTTT.

This sequence joins TRBV9 and TRBJ2-7; 12 positions match TRBD2. In germline, CDR1 is SGDLS, CDR2 YYNGEE. The CDR3 extends over 15 amino acids. The V segment lost 3 bases and the J segment 6 bases; nucleotides outside the gene matches: 7. DNA for the CDR3: TGTGCCAGCAGCGCCCGACTAGCGGGAGAGGGCGAGCAGTACTTC. Its translation: CASSARLAGEGEQYF.

V usage is TRBV7-9 and J usage is TRBJ2-5; 16 nucleotides line up with TRBD2. Germline CDR1 reads SEHNR; CDR2 reads FQNEAQ (reference sequence). Trimming at V came to 5 bases and at J to 5 bases, leaving 11 bases not matched to a gene. The CDR3 is 18 amino acids. The CDR3 DNA reads TGTGCCAGCAGCCCCTCCGGGACTAGCGGGAGGGCCTTGGAGACCCAGTACTTC. Translation gives CASSPSGTSGRALETQYF. Combining the CDR3 with reference TRBV7-9 and TRBJ2-5 gives the whole variable domain DTGVSQNPRHKITKRGQNVTFRCDPISEHNRLYWYRQTLGQGPEFLTYFQNEAQLEKSRLLSDRFSAERPKGSFSTLEIQRTEQGDSAMYLCASSPSGTSGRALETQYFGPGTRLLVL.

The chain recombines TRBV5-6 with TRBJ2-3, with TRBD2 matching over 8 bases. Trimming cost V 0 bases and J 1 base; bases outside gene matches: 1. This CDR3 spans 15 amino acids. CDR1 and CDR2 (germline): SGHDT, YYEEEE. The CDR3 loop is CASSLALAGTDTQYF. As DNA, the CDR3 is TGTGCCAGCAGCTTGGCACTAGCGGGCACAGATACGCAGTATTTT. Drawing the rest from reference TRBV5-6 and TRBJ2-3, the complete variable domain is DAGVTQSPTHLIKTRGQQVTLRCSPKSGHDTVSWYQQALGQGPQFIFQYYEEEERQRGNFPDRFSGHQFPNYSSELNVNALLLGDSALYLCASSLALAGTDTQYFGPGTRLTVL.

The chain has TRBV6-4 and TRBJ2-7; tentative D call: TRBD1 (6 bases). Deletions cut 6 bases from V and 2 bases from J, with 17 bases between. The CDR3 loop spans 15 amino acids. Per the germline V gene, CDR1 is MRHNA and CDR2 is SNTAGT. The CDR3 DNA follows: TGTGCCAGCAGGCTTCGCGAAGGGGGTCCCTACGAGCAGTACTTC. Translation: CASRLREGGPYEQYF.

The CDR3 loop reads CASSQGAPGLYF. CDR3 sequence (DNA): TGCGCCAGCAGTCAAGGGGCCCCAGGGTTATACTTC. This sequence joins TRBV23-1 and TRBJ2-7; possible D gene TRBD1, 5 bases. TRBV23-1 counts as an open reading frame of uncertain function. With 2 bases removed from V and 13 bases from J, the gap between germline ends came to 15 bases. The CDR3 loop spans 12 amino acids.

The chain recombines TRBV27 with TRBJ2-7, with D maybe TRBD1 (6 bases). The germline V gene has CDR1 MNHEY and CDR2 SMNVEV (reference sequence). The V end lost 5 bases, the J end lost 5 bases, and 19 bases lay between the germline ends. This CDR3 has 15 amino acids. The CDR3 DNA reads as TGTGCCAGCAGTGGCCTCACAGGGATATCGAACGAGCAGTACTTC. It encodes CASSGLTGISNEQYF.

The rearrangement joins TRBV5-1 to TRBJ2-7, with 9 bases fitting TRBD1. Unmatched junction bases numbered 6, after V lost 2 bases and J lost 3 bases. Germline-derived CDR1 and CDR2 are SGHRS and YFSETQ. The CDR3 has 15 amino acids. CDR3 sequence: CASSFRDRVDYEQYF. The CDR3 nucleotides read TGCGCCAGCAGCTTCCGGGACAGGGTGGACTACGAGCAGTACTTC.

This clone was seen a few times. The rearrangement uses TRBV6-5 and TRBJ2-3, with D perhaps TRBD2 (5 bases). V was clipped by 8 bases and J by 3 bases, with 6 bases between them. The CDR3 is 11 amino acids. Germline V gene data show CDR1 as MNHEY and CDR2 as SVGAGI. The CDR3 loop reads CASGSTDTQYF. The CDR3 DNA reads TGTGCCAGCGGGAGTACAGATACGCAGTATTTT.

This clone was observed a handful of times. The rearrangement links TRBV9 to TRBJ2-7; D remains ambiguous. Trimming removed 0 bases at V and 0 bases at J, with 10 bases between. CDR3 length equals 15 residues. Germline values: CDR1 SGDLS, CDR2 YYNGEE. The CDR3 loop is CASSVGGTNSYEQYF. The CDR3 region has the DNA TGTGCCAGCAGCGTAGGCGGCACCAACTCCTACGAGCAGTACTTC.

The CDR3 spells CASSEQFLAEAFF. The CDR3 nucleotides are TGTGCCAGCAGTGAACAGTTTCTCGCTGAAGCTTTCTTT. This chain joins TRBV6-1 and TRBJ1-1, with D unresolved. Trimming removed 2 bases at V and 6 bases at J, with 10 bases between. The germline CDR1 and CDR2 sequences are MNHNS and SASEGT. The CDR3 runs 13 residues.

The chain employs TRBV6-5 and TRBJ1-2; no reliable D call. Germline CDR1 and CDR2: MNHEY and SVGAGI. V lost 6 bases to trimming and J lost 2 bases, with 16 bases between them. The CDR3 extends over 15 amino acids. CDR3 protein: CASSIAPYTNYGYTF. The CDR3 DNA reads TGTGCCAGCAGCATCGCCCCATACACCAACTATGGCTACACCTTC.